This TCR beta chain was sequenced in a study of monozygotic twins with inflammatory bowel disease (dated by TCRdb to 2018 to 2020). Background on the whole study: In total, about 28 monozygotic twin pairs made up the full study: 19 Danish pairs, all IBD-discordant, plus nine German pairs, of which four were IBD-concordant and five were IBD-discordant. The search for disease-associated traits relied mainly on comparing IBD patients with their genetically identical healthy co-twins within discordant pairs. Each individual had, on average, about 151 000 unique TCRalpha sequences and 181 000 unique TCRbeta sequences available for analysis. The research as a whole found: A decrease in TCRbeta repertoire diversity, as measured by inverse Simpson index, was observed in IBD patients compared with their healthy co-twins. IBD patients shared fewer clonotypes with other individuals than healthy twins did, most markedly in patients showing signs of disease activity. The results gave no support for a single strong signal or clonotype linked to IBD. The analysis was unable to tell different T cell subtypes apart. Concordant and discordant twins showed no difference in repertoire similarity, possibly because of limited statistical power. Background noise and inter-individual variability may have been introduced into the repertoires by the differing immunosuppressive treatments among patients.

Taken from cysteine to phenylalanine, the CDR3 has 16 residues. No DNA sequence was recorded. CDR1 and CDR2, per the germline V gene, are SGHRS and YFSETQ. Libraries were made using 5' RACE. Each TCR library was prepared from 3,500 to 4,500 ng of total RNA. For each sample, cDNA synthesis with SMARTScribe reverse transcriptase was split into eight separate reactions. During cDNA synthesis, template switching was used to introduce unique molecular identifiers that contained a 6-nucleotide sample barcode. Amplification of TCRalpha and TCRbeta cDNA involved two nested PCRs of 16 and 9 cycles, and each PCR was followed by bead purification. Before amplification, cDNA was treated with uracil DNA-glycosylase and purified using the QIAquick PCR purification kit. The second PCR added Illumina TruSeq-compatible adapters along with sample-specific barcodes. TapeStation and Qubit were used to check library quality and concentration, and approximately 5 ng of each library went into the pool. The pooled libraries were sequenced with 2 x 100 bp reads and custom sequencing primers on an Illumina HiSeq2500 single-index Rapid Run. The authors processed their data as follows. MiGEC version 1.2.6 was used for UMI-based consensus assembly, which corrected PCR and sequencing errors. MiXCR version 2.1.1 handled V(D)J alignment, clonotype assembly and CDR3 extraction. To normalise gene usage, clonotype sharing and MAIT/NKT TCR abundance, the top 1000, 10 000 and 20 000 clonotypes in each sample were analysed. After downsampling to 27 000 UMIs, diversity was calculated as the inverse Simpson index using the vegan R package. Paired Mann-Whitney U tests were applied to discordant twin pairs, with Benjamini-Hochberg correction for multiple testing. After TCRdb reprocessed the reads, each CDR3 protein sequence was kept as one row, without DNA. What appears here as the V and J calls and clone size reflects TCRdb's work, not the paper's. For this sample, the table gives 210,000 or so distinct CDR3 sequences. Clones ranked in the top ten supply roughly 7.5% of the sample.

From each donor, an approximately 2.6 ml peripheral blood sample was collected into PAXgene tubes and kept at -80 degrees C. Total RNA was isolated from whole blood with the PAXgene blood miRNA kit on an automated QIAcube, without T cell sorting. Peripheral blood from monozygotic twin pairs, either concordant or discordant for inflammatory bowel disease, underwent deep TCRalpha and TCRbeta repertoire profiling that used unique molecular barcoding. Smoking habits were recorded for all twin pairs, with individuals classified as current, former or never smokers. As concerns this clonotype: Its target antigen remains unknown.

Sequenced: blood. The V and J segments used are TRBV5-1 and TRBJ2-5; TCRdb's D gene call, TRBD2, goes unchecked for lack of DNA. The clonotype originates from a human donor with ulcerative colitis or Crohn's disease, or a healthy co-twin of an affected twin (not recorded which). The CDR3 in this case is CASSWNRDLPTETQYF.